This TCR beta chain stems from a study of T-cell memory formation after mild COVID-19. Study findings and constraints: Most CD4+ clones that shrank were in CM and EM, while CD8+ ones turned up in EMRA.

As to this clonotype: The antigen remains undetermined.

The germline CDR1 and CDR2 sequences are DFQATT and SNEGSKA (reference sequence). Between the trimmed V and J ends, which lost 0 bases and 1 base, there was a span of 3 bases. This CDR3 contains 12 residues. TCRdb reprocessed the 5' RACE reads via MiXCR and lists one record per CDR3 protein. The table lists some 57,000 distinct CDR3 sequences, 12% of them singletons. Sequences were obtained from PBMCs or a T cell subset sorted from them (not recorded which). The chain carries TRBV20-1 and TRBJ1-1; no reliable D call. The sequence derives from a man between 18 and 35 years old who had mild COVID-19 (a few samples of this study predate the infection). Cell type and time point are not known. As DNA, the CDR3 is TGCAGTGCTAGAGAAGGGAACACTGAAGCTTTCTTT. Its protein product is CSAREGNTEAFF.